This passage covers 7 T cell receptor beta chains from one sample sequenced in a study of blood T cell repertoires in COVID-19. Assay: immunoSEQ multiplex PCR; the TCRdb copy retains only in-frame clones and omits some. The sample yields approximately 350,000 clones, around 83% seen once. The sequenced sample was PBMCs or T cells enriched from blood (not recorded which). The receptors were sampled from a woman between 45 and 65 years old who had recovered from COVID-19.

V and J are TRBV4-2 and TRBJ2-5; tentative D call: TRBD2 (6 bases). Germline V gene lookup returns CDR1 LGHNA and CDR2 YNFKEQ. V was clipped by 5 bases and J by 1 base, with 14 bases between them. This CDR3 spans 15 amino acids. CDR3 bases: TGTGCCAGCAGCGAGGGGCGGGGAGTCCAAGAGACCCAGTACTTC. Translating gives CASSEGRGVQETQYF.

This clone was detected a few times. The rearrangement uses TRBV20-1 and TRBJ2-1; D ambiguous. Per the germline V gene, CDR1 is DFQATT and CDR2 is SNEGSKA (reference sequence). V was clipped by 3 bases and J by 9 bases, with 6 bases between them. The CDR3 has 10 residues. The CDR3: CSARNSEQFF. The CDR3 bases are TGCAGTGCTAGGAATAGTGAGCAGTTCTTC.

The chain combines TRBV25-1 with TRBJ1-2; 9 bases match TRBD1. This CDR3 has 15 residues. The germline CDR1 and CDR2 sequences are MGHDK and SYGVNS. The V gene end was trimmed by 2 bases and the J gene end by 4 bases; junction bases not matched to a gene: 5. CDR3 region: CASSEQQGASYGYTF. CDR3 coding DNA: TGTGCCAGCAGTGAACAACAGGGGGCGAGCTATGGCTACACCTTC.

This sequence joins TRBV9 and TRBJ1-2; 8 bases align to TRBD1. This CDR3 comprises 15 residues. Germline V lookup: CDR1 SGDLS, CDR2 YYNGEE. V gave up 4 bases and J gave up 5 bases; unmatched junction bases: 10. The CDR3 here is CASSQGTGSSYGYTF. The CDR3 region has the DNA TGTGCCAGCAGCCAAGGGACAGGTTCTTCGTATGGCTACACCTTC.

This clone was picked up a small number of times. The rearrangement joins TRBV7-9 to TRBJ2-7; no definite D call. Per germline, CDR1 SEHNR and CDR2 FQNEAQ (reference sequence). Trimming stripped 1 base from V and 6 bases from J, with 7 bases between. The CDR3 contains 12 residues. For the CDR3, the DNA is TGTGCCAGCAGCTTAGACTATGCCGAGCAGTACTTC. Encoded protein: CASSLDYAEQYF.

This rearrangement joins TRBV11-3 to TRBJ1-4; no clear D gene. This CDR3 spans 14 amino acids. Deletions cut 5 bases from V and 2 bases from J, with 9 bases between. CDR1 SGHNT and CDR2 YENEEA come from the germline V gene. The CDR3 here is CASSGTGTNEKLFF. In DNA form, the CDR3 reads TGTGCCAGCAGCGGAACCGGGACTAATGAAAAACTGTTTTTT.

The rearrangement uses TRBV5-1 and TRBJ2-7; possibly TRBD1 for D (5 bases). The germline gives CDR1 SGHRS, CDR2 YFSETQ. The V and J ends lost 0 bases and 2 bases respectively, with 15 bases between them. This CDR3 is built from 16 residues. CDR3 sequence reads: CASSLGTSRSTYEQYF. The CDR3 DNA follows: TGCGCCAGCAGCTTGGGGACATCTCGTTCGACCTACGAGCAGTACTTC.